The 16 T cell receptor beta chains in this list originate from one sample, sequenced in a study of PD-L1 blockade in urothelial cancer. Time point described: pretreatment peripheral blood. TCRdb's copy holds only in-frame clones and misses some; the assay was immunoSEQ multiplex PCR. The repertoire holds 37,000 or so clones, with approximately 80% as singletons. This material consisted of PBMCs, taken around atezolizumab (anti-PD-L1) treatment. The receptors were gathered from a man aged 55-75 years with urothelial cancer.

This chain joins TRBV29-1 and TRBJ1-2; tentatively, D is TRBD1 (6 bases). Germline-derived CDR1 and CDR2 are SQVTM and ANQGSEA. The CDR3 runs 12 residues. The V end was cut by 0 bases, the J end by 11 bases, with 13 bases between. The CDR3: CSVEEFRGTYTF. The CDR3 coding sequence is TGCAGCGTTGAAGAGTTCAGGGGAACGTACACCTTC. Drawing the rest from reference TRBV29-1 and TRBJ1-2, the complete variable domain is SAVISQKPSRDICQRGTSLTIQCQVDSQVTMMFWYRQQPGQSLTLIATANQGSEATYESGFVIDKFPISRPNLTFSTLTVSNMSPEDSSIYLCSVEEFRGTYTFGSGTRLTVV.

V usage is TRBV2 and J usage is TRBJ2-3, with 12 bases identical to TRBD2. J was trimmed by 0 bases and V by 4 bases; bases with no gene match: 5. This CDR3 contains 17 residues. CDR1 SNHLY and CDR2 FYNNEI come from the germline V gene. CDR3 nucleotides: TGTGCCAGCAGTGGGGGACTAGCGGGCCCTAGCACAGATACGCAGTATTTT. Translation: CASSGGLAGPSTDTQYF.

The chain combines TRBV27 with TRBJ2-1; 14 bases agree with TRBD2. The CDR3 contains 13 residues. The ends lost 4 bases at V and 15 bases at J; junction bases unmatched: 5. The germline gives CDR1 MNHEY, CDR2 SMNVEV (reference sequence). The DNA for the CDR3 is TGTGCCAGCAGTTGGGGGACTAGCGGGAGTTTGTTCTTC. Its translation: CASSWGTSGSLFF.

The CDR3 DNA sequence: TGTGCCAGCGCCGGAATAGGACAGGCAACCTACGAGCAGTACTTC. It is translated as CASAGIGQATYEQYF. The chain combines TRBV5-4 with TRBJ2-7, with 7 nucleotides matching TRBD1. J was trimmed by 2 bases and V by 7 bases; bases with no gene match: 12. The CDR3 has 15 residues. Germline V gene sequence: CDR1 SGHNT, CDR2 YYREEE (reference sequence).

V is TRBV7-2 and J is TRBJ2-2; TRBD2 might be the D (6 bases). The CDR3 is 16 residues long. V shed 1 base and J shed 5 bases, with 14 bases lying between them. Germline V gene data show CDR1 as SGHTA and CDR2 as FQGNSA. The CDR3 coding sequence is TGTGCCAGCAGCTTAGGGATTGGCGGGACTACCGGGGAGCTGTTTTTT. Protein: CASSLGIGGTTGELFF.

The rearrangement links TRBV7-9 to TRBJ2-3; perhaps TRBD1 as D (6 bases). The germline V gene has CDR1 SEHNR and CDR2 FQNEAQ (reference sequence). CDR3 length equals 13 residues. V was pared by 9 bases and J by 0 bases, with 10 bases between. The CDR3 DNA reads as TGTGCCAGTGGGACAAGAAGCACAGATACGCAGTATTTT. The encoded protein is CASGTRSTDTQYF.

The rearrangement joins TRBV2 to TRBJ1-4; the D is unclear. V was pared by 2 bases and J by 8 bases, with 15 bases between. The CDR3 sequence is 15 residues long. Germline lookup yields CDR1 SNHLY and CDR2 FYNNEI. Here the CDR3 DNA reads TGTGCCAGCAGTGAACTAACCGGGGTAAACGAAAAACTGTTTTTT. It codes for CASSELTGVNEKLFF.

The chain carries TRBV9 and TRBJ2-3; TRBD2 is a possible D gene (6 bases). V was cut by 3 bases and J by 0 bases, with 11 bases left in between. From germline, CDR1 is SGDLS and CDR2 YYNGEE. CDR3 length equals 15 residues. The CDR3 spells CASSALASSTDTQYF. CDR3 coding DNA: TGTGCCAGCAGCGCTCTAGCGTCTAGCACAGATACGCAGTATTTT.

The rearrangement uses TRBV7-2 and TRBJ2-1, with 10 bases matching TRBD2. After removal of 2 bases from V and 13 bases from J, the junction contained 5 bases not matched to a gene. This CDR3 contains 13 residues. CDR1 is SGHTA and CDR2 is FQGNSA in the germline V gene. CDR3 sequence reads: CASSLTSGKVQFF. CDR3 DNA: TGTGCCAGCAGCTTAACTAGCGGGAAGGTACAGTTCTTC.

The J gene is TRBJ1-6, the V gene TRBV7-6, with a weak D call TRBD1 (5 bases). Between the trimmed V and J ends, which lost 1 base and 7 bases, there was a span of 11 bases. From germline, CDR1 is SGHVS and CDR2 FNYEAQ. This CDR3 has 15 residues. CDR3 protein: CASSLGGPTNSPLHF. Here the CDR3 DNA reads TGTGCCAGCAGCTTAGGGGGCCCGACAAATTCACCCCTCCACTTT.

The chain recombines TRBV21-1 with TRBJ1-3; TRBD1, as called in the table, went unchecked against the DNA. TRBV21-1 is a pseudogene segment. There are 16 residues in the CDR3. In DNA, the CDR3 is TGTGCCAGCAGCAAAGCTCAGGGGCAGTCTGGAAACACCATATATTTT. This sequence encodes CASSKAQGQSGNTIYF.

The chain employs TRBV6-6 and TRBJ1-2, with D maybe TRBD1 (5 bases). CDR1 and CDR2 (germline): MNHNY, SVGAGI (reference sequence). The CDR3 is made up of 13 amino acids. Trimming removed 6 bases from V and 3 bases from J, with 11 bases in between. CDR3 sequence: CASRDIPDYGYTF. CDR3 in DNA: TGTGCCAGCAGGGACATTCCCGACTATGGCTACACCTTC.

The CDR3, as DNA: TGTGCCAGCAGTACCAGGGGGCGGTATGGCTACACCTTC. Translating gives CASSTRGRYGYTF. The chain uses TRBV6-6 and TRBJ1-2; 8 nucleotides agree with TRBD1. The junction had 4 bases not matched to a gene; V was cut back by 5 bases and J by 5 bases. Germline V gene lookup returns CDR1 MNHNY and CDR2 SVGAGI (reference sequence). This CDR3 is 13 amino acids long.

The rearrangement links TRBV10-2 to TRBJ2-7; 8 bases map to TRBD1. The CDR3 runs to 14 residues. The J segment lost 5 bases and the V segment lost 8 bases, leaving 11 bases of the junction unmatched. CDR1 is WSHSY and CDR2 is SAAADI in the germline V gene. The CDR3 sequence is CASYPSGGWNEQYF. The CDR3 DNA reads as TGCGCCAGCTACCCGTCAGGGGGCTGGAACGAGCAGTACTTC.

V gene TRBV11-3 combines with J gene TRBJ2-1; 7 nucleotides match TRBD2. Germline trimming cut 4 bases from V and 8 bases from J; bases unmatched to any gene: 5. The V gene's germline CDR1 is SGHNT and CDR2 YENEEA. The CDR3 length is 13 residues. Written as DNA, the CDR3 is TGTGCCAGCAGCTCCCATGGGGGGGATGAGCAGTTCTTC. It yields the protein CASSSHGGDEQFF.

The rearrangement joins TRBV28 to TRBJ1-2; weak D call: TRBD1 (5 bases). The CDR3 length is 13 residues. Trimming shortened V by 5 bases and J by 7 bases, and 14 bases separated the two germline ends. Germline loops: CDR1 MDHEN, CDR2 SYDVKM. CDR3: CASSLLGGVGYTF. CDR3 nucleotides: TGTGCCAGCAGTCTCCTAGGAGGGGTTGGCTACACCTTC.